This TCR beta chain stems from a study of a mutant IDH1 vaccine in newly diagnosed glioma (dated by TCRdb to the early 2020s). As for the study more broadly: Of the approximately 33 treated patients, about 60% were male and around 40% were female, and the mean age was roughly 40 years. Prior to enrollment, standard therapy consisting of radiotherapy alone, temozolomide alone, or radiochemotherapy with temozolomide had been administered to patients, with the combination being received by most patients. Six visits were used for peripheral blood collection: V03 (baseline), V05, V07, V10, V12 and V13. Longitudinal TCRB deep sequencing was performed for roughly 27 treated patients wherever samples were available for exploratory analyses.

As regards this clone: No antigen is known for it. The input lacks base qualities; no much larger clone sits a single base away.

The time point label here, explained by the study, means: baseline, week 1 (first vaccination visit). Reading the label with the study, this specimen's treatment or condition is: pre-vaccination baseline after standard-of-care therapy. All donors had newly diagnosed IDH1-mutant astrocytomas of WHO grade 3 or 4 that showed loss of nuclear ATRX. The samples were drawn from NOA16, a multicentre, single-arm, open-label phase I trial in Germany that tested a mutant IDH1 peptide vaccine in humans for the first time. Visit V03 blood draws served as the baseline sample for immunogenicity testing. The DNeasy Blood and Tissue Kit was used to extract genomic DNA from EDTA blood for TCRB sequencing. CDR1 and CDR2 are drawn from the germline V gene: SQVTM, ANQGSEA. Cut back by 7 bases and 2 bases, the V and J ends lie 12 bases apart. Reading from cysteine to phenylalanine, the CDR3 counts 12 amino acids. Only the CDR3 DNA is retained, 36 bases long and in frame from the first base.

The paper's findings and limits, for the study overall: No apparent relationship was observed between pseudoprogression and alterations in the top peripheral T cell clonotypes detected by TCRB sequencing. Vaccine-induced immune responses across multiple MHC alleles were detected in about 93% of patients. Selection of PBMC samples for TCRB deep sequencing was based on availability. The authors stated that sample limitations prevented analyses of patient blood samples from being reproduced.

Preparation of the library involved the immunoSEQ multiplex PCR assay. Rearranged TCR beta chain sequences were amplified with the hsTCRB Kit following the manufacturer's protocol. TCRB libraries were sequenced on an Illumina MiSeq. As for how the authors treated the data: Demultiplexing, trimming and gene mapping were performed with the kit vendor's proprietary platform. The immuneACCESS repertoire file appears here via TCRdb, limited to in-frame rearrangements. These files lack a portion of the clones; in checked studies, under half of the deficit traces to unresolved V genes, and the cause of the others is not known. V and J calls and clone size are copied from that table; D and trimming were computed from the DNA. The sample profile shows 75,000 to 100,000 clones; almost 85% of them were found once. The leading ten clones occupy about 5.6% of the sample.

This receptor was obtained from a man aged 35-49 years with glioma. Some clones in this sample may be carry-over from other donors' samples. This chain joins TRBV29-1 to TRBJ2-7; the D gene is perhaps TRBD1, from 5 matching bases. Sequenced here: PBMCs, sampled from a glioma patient treated with radiotherapy, temozolomide or both. CDR3 sequence: CSGLGQTYEQYF. The nucleotide sequence is TGCAGCGGTCTCGGACAAACCTACGAGCAGTACTTC.